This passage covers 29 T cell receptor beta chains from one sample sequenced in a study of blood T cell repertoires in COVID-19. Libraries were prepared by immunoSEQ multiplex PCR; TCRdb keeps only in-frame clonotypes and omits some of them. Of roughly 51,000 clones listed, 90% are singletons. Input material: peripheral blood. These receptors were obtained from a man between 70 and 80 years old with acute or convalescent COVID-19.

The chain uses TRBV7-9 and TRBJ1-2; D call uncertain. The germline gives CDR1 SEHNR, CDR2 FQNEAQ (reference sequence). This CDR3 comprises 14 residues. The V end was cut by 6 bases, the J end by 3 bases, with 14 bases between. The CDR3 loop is CASSPGSSYYGYTF. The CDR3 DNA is TGTGCCAGCAGTCCAGGTTCTTCGTACTATGGCTACACCTTC. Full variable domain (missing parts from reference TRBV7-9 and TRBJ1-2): DTGVSQNPRHKITKRGQNVTFRCDPISEHNRLYWYRQTLGQGPEFLTYFQNEAQLEKSRLLSDRFSAERPKGSFSTLEIQRTEQGDSAMYLCASSPGSSYYGYTFGSGTRLTVV.

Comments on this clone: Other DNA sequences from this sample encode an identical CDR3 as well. In nucleotides, the CDR3 is TGTGCCAGCAGCTTAGGAGGGGGCGGCAATCAGCCCCAGCATTTT. It codes for CASSLGGGGNQPQHF. The chain carries TRBV7-2 and TRBJ1-5; 7 positions agree with TRBD1. Germline V gives CDR1 SGHTA, CDR2 FQGNSA. The CDR3 covers 15 residues. After removal of 1 base from V and 2 bases from J, the junction contained 2 bases not matched to a gene.

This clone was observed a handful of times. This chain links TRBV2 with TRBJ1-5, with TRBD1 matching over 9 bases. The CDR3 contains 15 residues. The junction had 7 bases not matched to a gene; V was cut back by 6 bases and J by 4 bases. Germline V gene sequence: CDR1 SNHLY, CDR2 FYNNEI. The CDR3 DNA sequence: TGTGCCAGCAGCGCGGCTGGGACAGGGAATCAGCCCCAGCATTTT. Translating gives CASSAAGTGNQPQHF. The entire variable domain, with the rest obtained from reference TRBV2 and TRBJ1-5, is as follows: EPEVTQTPSHQVTQMGQEVILRCVPISNHLYFYWYRQILGQKVEFLVSFYNNEISEKSEIFDDQFSVERPDGSNFTLKIRSTKLEDSAMYFCASSAAGTGNQPQHFGDGTRLSIL.

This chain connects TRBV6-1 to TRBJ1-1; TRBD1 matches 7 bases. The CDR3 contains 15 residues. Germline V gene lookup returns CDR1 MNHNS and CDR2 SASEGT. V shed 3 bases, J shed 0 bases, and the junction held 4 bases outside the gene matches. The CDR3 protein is CASSDTGALNTEAFF. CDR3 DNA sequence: TGTGCCAGCAGTGATACAGGGGCACTGAACACTGAAGCTTTCTTT.

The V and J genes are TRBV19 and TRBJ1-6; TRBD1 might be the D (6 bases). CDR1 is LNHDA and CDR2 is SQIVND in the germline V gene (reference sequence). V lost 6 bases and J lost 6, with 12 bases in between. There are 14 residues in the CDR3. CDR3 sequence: CASRQRGGNSPLHF. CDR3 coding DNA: TGTGCCAGTAGACAGAGGGGGGGTAATTCACCCCTCCACTTT.

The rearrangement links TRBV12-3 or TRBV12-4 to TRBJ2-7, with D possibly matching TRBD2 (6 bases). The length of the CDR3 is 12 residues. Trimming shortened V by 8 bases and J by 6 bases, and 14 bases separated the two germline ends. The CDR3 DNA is TGTGCCAGCCTGGGGGGTTTTGCCGAGCAGTACTTC. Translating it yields CASLGGFAEQYF.

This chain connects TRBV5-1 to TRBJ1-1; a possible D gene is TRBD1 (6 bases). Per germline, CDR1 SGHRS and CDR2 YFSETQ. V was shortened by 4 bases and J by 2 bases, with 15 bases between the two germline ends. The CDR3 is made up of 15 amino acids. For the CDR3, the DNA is TGCGCCAGCAGCCGGATTGGGGGGGCTAACACTGAAGCTTTCTTT. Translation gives CASSRIGGANTEAFF. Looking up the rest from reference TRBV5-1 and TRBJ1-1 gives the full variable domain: KAGVTQTPRYLIKTRGQQVTLSCSPISGHRSVSWYQQTPGQGLQFLFEYFSETQRNKGNFPGRFSGRQFSNSRSEMNVSTLELGDSALYLCASSRIGGANTEAFFGQGTRLTVV.

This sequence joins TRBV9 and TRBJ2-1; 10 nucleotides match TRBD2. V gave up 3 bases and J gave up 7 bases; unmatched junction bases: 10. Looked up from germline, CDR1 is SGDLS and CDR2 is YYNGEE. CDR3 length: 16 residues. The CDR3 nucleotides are TGTGCCAGCAGCGGCTCGATAGCGGGGGGCAGGAATGAGCAGTTCTTC. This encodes CASSGSIAGGRNEQFF.

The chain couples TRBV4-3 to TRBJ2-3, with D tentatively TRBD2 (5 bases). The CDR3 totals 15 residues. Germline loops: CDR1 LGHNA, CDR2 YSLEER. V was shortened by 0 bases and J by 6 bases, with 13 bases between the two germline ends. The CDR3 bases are TGCGCCAGCAGCCAAGACAAGCGGTGGGTGGATACGCAGTATTTT. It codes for CASSQDKRWVDTQYF.

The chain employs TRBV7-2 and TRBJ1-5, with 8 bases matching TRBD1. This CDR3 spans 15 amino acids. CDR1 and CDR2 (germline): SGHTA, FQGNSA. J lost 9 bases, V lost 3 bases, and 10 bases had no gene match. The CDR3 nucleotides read TGTGCCAGCAGCTTGGTCAGGGGGCAAAACGTGCCCCAGCATTTT. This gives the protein CASSLVRGQNVPQHF.

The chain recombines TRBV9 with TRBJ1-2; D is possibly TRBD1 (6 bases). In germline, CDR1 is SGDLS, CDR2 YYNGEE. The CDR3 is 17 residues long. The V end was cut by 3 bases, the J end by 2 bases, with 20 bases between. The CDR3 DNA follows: TGTGCCAGCAGCGCCCTGGTGGGGGACAAATTAAACTATGGCTACACCTTC. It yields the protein CASSALVGDKLNYGYTF.

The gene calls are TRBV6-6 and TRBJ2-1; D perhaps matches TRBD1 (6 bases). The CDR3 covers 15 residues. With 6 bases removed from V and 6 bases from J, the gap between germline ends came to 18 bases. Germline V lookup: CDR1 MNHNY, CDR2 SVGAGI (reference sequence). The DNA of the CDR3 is TGTGCCAGCAGCTGGGACACCAATGACCTCAATGAGCAGTTCTTC. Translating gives CASSWDTNDLNEQFF.

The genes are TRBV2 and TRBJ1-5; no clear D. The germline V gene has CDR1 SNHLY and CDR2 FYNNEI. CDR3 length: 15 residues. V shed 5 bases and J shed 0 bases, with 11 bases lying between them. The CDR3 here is CASSLEGASNQPQHF. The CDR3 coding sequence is TGTGCCAGCAGTTTGGAGGGAGCTAGCAATCAGCCCCAGCATTTT.

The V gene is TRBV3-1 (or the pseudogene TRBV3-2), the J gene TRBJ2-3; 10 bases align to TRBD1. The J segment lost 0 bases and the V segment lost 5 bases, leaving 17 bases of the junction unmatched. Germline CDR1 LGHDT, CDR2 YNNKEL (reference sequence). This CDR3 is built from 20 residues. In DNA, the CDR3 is TGTGCCAGCAGCGTAAGAATCCGGGACAGGGGAACCGGAAGCACAGATACGCAGTATTTT. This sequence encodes CASSVRIRDRGTGSTDTQYF.

CDR3 nucleotide sequence: TGTGCCAGCTCACCGGGACTCCAAGAGACCCAGTACTTC. This sequence encodes CASSPGLQETQYF. The gene calls are TRBV18 and TRBJ2-5; weak D call: TRBD2 (6 bases). Trimming removed 3 bases at V and 1 base at J, with 6 bases between. Germline V gene data show CDR1 as KGHSH and CDR2 as LQKENI. The CDR3 spans 13 residues.

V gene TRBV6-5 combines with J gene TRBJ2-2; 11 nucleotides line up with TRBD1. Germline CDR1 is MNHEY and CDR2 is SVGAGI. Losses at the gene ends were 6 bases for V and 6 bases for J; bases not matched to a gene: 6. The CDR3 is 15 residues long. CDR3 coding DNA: TGTGCCAGCAGGGAGGACAGGGGGCCGGCCGGGGAGCTGTTTTTT. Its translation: CASREDRGPAGELFF.

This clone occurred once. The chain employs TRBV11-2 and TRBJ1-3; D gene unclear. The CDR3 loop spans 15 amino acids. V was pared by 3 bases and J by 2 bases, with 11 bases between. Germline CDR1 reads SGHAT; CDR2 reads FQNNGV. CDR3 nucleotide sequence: TGTGCCAGCAGCTTTATTGGCTCCGCTGGAAACACCATATATTTT. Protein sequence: CASSFIGSAGNTIYF.

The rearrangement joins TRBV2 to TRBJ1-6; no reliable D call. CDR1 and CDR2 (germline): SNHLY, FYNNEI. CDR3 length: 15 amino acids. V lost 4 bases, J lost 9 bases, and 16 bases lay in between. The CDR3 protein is CASSVEGGKGSPLHF. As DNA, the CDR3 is TGTGCCAGCAGTGTAGAGGGCGGTAAGGGTTCACCCCTCCACTTT.

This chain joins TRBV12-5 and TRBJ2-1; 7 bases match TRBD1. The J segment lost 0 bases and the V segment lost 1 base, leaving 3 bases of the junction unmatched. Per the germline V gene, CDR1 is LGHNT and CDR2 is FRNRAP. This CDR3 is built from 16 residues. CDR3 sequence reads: CASGLEAGGSYNEQFF. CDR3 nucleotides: TGTGCTAGTGGTTTGGAGGCAGGGGGCTCCTACAATGAGCAGTTCTTC. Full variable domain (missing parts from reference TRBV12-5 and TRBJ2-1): DARVTQTPRHKVTEMGQEVTMRCQPILGHNTVFWYRQTMMQGLELLAYFRNRAPLDDSGMPKDRFSAEMPDATLATLKIQPSEPRDSAVYFCASGLEAGGSYNEQFFGPGTRLTVL.

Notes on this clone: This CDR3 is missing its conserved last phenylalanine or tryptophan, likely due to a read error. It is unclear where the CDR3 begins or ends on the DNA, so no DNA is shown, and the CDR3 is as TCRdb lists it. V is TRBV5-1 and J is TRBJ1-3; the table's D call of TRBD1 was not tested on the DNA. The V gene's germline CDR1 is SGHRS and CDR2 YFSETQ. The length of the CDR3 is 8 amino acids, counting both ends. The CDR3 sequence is CASSLVRY.

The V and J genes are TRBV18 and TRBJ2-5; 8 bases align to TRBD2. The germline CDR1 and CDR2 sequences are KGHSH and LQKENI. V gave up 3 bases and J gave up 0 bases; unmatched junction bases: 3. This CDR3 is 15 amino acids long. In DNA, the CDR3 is TGTGCCAGCTCACCCCTAGCGGGCGACCAAGAGACCCAGTACTTC. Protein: CASSPLAGDQETQYF. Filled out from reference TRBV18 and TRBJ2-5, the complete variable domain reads NAGVMQNPRHLVRRRGQEARLRCSPMKGHSHVYWYRQLPEEGLKFMVYLQKENIIDESGMPKERFSAEFPKEGPSILRIQQVVRGDSAAYFCASSPLAGDQETQYFGPGTRLLVL.

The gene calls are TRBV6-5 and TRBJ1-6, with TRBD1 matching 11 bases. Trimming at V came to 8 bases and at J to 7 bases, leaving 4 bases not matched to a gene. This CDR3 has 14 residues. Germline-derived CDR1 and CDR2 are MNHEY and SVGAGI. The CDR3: CASRRDRGNSPLHF. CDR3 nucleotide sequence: TGTGCCAGCCGCCGGGACAGGGGGAATTCACCCCTCCACTTT.

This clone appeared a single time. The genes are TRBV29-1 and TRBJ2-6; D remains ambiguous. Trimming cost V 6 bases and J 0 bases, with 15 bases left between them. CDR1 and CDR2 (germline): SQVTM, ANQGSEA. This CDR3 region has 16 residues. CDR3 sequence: CSVETESPSGANVLTF. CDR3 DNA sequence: TGCAGCGTAGAAACGGAGTCCCCCTCTGGGGCCAACGTCCTGACTTTC.

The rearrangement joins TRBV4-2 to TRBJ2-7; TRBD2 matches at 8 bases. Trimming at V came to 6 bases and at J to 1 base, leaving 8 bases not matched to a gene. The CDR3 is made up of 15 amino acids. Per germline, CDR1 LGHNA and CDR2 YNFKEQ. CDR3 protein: CASSQTSGESYEQYF. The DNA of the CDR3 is TGTGCCAGCAGTCAAACTAGCGGCGAATCCTACGAGCAGTACTTC.

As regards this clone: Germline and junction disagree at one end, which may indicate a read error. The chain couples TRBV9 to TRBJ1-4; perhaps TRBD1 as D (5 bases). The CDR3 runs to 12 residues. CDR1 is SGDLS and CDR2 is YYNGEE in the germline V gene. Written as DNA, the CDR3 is TGTGCCAGCAGCCCCCAGGGCGAAATACTGTTTTTT. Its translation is CASSPQGEILFF.

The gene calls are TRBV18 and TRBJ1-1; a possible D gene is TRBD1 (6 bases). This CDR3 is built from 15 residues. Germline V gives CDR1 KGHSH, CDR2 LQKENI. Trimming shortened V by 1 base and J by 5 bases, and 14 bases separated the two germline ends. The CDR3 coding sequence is TGTGCCAGCTCACCACTAAACCCAGGGGCTACTGAAGCTTTCTTT. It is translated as CASSPLNPGATEAFF.

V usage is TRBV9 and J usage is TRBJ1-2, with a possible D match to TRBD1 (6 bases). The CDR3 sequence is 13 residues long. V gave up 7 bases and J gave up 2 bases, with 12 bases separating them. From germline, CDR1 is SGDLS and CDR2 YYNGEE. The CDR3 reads CASDQGRNYGYTF. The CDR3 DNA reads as TGTGCCAGCGATCAGGGGAGAAACTATGGCTACACCTTC.

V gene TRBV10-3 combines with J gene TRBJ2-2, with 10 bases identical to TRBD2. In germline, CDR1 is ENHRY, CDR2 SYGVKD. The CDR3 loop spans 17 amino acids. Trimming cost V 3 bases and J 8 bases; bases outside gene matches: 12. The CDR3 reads CAISDRWTSGIVGELFF. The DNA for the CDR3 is TGTGCCATCAGTGACCGATGGACTAGCGGTATTGTAGGGGAGCTGTTTTTT.

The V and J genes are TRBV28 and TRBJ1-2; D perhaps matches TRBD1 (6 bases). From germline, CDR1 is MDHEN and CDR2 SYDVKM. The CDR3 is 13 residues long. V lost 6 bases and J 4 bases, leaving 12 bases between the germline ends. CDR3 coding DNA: TGTGCCAGCAGGCTCGGGACAAGCTATGGCTACACCTTC. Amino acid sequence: CASRLGTSYGYTF.